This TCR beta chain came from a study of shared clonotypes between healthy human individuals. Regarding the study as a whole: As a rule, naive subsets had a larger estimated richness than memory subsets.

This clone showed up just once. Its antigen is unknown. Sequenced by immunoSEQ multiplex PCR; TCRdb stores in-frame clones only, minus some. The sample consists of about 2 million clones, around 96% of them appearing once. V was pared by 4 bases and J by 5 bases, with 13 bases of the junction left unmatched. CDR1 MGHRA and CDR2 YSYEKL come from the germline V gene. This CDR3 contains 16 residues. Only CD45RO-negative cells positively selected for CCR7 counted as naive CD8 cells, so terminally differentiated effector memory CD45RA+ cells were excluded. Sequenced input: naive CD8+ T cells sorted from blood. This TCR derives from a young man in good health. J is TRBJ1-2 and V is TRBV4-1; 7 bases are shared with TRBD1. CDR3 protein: CASSPTTTGTVYGYTF. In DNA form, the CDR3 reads TGCGCCAGCAGCCCTACAACTACCGGGACAGTATATGGCTACACCTTC.